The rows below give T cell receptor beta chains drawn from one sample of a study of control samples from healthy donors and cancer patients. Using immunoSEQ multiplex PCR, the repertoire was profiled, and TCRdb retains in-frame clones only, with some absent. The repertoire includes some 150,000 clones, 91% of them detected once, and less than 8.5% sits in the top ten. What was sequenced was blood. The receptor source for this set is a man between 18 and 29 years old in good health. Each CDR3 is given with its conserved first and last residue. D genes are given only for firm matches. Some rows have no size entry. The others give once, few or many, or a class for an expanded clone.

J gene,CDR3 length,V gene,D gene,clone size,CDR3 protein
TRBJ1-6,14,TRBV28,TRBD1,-,CASSLDRGGSPLHF
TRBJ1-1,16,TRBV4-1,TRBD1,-,CASSQDRQGGGTEAFF
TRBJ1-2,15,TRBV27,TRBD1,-,CASSLSTGNNYGYTF
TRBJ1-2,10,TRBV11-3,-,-,CASSFGRYTF
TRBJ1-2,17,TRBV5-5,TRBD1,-,CASSLQPTGQLFYGYTF
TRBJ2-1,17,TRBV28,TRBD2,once,CASSLPGTSGGYNEQFF
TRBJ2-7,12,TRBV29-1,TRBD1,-,CSVMTGEAEQYF
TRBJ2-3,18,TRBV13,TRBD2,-,CVSRRLAGGPESFDTQYF
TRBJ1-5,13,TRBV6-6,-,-,CASRSGSVQPQHF
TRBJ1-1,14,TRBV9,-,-,CASSDLTGITEAFF
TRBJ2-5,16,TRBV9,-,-,CASSVAITGRDETQYF
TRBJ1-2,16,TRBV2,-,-,CASHPSPDLVNYGYTF
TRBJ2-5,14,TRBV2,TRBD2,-,CASSVGTSIETQYF
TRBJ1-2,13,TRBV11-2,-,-,CASSLAANYGYTF
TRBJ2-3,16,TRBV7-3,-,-,CASSSTTGLSTDTQYF
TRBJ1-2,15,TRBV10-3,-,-,CAISPSDSSRGGYTF
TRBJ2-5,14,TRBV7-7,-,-,CASSLGGFQETQYF
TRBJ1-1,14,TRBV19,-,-,CASSPGWVGTEAFF
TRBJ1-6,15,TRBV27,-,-,CASSSQGTYNSPLHF
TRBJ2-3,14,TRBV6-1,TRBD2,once,CASSEGGGGDTQYF
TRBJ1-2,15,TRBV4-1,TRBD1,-,CASSQIQGAAYGYTF
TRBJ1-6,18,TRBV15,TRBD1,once,CATSRDRGTGGYHSPLHF
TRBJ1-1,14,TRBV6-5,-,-,CASRPLGVNTEAFF
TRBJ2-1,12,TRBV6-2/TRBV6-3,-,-,CASSYPPQEQFF
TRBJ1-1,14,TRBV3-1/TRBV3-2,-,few,CASSLNIQGTEAFF
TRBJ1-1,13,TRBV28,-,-,CASDDPWRTEAFF
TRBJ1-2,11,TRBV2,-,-,CASTDDYGYTF
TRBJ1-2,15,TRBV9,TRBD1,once,CASSPGTAANYGYTF
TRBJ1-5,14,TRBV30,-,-,CAWSVSQTYQPQHF
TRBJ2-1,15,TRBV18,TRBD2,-,CASSPRRLADNEQFF
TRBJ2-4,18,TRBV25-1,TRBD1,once,CASSGTGKGKMAKNIQYF
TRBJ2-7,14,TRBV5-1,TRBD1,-,CATNPGQGAGEQYF
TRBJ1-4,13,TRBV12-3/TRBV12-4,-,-,CASSLNGWEKLFF
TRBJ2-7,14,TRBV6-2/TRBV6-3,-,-,CASSLGGSTYEQYF
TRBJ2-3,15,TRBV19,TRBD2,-,CASSIGGGGTDTQYF
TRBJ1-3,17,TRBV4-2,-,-,CASSPGGPQGVGNTIYF
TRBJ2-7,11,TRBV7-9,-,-,CASSPGYEQYF
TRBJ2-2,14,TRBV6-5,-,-,CASRAQGNTGELFF
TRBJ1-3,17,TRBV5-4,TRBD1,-,CASSLNRGPLSGNTIYF
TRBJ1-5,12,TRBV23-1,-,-,CASSQSWKPQHF
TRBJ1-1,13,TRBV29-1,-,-,CSVGGRTNTEAFF
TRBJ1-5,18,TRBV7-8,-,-,CASSLEYPGPGSNQPQHF
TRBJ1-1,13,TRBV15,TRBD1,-,CATSSDRATEAFF
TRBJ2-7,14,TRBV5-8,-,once,CASSLRQGQDEQYF
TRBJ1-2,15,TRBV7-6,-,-,CASSLEGRPNYGYTF
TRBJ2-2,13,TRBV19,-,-,CASSENQSGELFF
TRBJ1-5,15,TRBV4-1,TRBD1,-,CASSQRQGDNQPQHF
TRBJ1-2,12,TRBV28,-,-,CASSWPGRGYTF
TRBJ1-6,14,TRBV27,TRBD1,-,CASRQTGGDSPLHF
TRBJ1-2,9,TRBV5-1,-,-,CANPYGYTF